This TCR beta chain was found in a study of cytomegalovirus exposure and HLA in healthy donors (dated by TCRdb to between 2016 and 2019). Study-wide context: In an earlier analysis of several hundred of the donors, approximately 300 Gb of sequence data and 90 million to 120 million unique TCR beta sequences from 150 million to 200 million T cells were reported. Around 320 gigabases of sequencing data and approximately 85 million unique TCR sequences were included in an early release covering roughly 700 HLA-typed donors. The genetic ancestry cluster associated with self-reported Caucasian donors included roughly 84% of the 398 genotyped donors. The aim of the study was to test whether cataloging public T cell receptors could identify signatures of past pathogen exposure. The study used immunosequencing to profile the T cell repertoires of about 670 subjects and linked those repertoires to cytomegalovirus serostatus. Along with the approximately 650-subject first cohort, a separate validation cohort of over 90 different subjects was used. To predict cytomegalovirus infection status, the study brought together high-throughput TCR immunosequencing, statistical association of individual TCRs with disease status, and machine learning. In a later analysis, previously published TCR beta repertoires from 670 or so donors were re-analyzed and high-resolution HLA genotyping was added so that TCR occurrence patterns could be studied. Rather than using new phenotypic data, the later analysis identified candidate immune exposures from TCR beta sequences and from how often those sequences occurred across donors. In an earlier analysis of several hundred of the donors, high-throughput TCR beta sequencing was used to judge whether each TCR beta V gene segment behaved as functional or pseudogenic. Donor age, sex, ethnicity and CMV serostatus were compiled together with the repertoire data. In a later genetic analysis, genome-wide SNP genotypes for about 65% of the roughly 700 donors were used, and that subset was treated as a discovery cohort. Every discovery cohort repertoire had been produced on one sequencing platform. Class I and class II HLA loci were covered by the typing at four-digit resolution. The number of typed donors differed by locus: roughly 629-640 for A, B, C, DRB1 and DQB1; approximately 520 for DQA1; approximately 600 for DPA1; and roughly 450 for DPB1. Because of strong linkage in the cohort, a few DR-DQ haplotypes were treated as single units for association and clustering. Among some 400 genotyped donors of the cohort, an average of approximately 230,000 unique TCR beta nucleotide sequences were sequenced per donor, around a sixth of them non-productive.

Study-wide conclusions, independent of this receptor: The 87-base-pair reads could not distinguish some IMGT-functional V segments, including TRBV6-2 and TRBV6-3, so those segments were excluded. In a later genetic analysis, fewer N-insertions in productive TCRs were reported among donors in an Asian-associated ancestry cluster than the approximately 670-donor mean. Presence/absence analyses assumed roughly uniform sequencing depth across donors, an assumption that may not hold. Correlated functional status among segregating V segments might be attributable to linkage disequilibrium, but an unknown experimental factor could not be ruled out. A later analysis reported that several top co-occurrence clusters appeared linked to parvovirus B19, influenza, CMV and Epstein-Barr virus. A later analysis associated roughly 17,000 TCR beta sequences with specific HLA alleles at a false discovery rate of 0.05. In vitro tests confirmed that a few of the cytomegalovirus-associated TCR beta chains recognize cytomegalovirus antigens. A cluster of highly shared sequence variants was judged likely to be a technical artifact of the sequencing pipeline. The classifier was reported to diagnose cytomegalovirus status with high specificity and sensitivity in both the original cohort and the validation cohort. A further reported finding was that TCR beta sequences accurately predicted the HLA-A and HLA-B alleles for most subjects in the first cohort. Because HLA typing was unavailable for some donors at each locus, only the typed subset was used in association tests. This cohort had only TCR beta chains sequenced, and the lack of alpha or paired-chain data limited which features could be detected. Across donors, most TCR sequences were observed very rarely, whereas some public TCRs were present in many individuals. According to a later analysis, TCR association rates differed among HLA loci, with DRB1 alleles showing the most associated TCRs and HLA-C alleles showing the fewest. It was suggested by the authors that the approach could potentially be generalized to other disease states and immunological phenotypes. Because counts were too low, roughly 16 rarely observed V segments, including chromosome 9 orphons, were excluded from the earlier analysis of about 500 of the donors. Compared with equally common non-associated chains, HLA-associated TCR beta chains in a later analysis were more clonally expanded and had lower generation probabilities. In an earlier analysis of over 550 of the donors, most TCR beta V segments were observed in productive rearrangements about 90% or about 30% of the time, broadly matching IMGT annotations. According to a later analysis, most CMV-associated TCR beta chains appeared to be HLA-restricted, and the HLA associations seemed to be driven largely by CMV exposure. CMV serostatus was the only immune exposure information available for the cohort. The study listed 164 TCR beta chains as associated with cytomegalovirus. A later genetic analysis associated a missense DCLRE1C variant with V-gene and J-gene trimming of TCR beta chains, and an independent cohort replicated the association. Assigning TCR associations to individual alleles was difficult when HLA alleles, especially DR and DQ, strongly co-occurred.

CDR1 and CDR2, per the germline V gene, are SGHRS and YFSETQ. The V end loses 2 bases and the J end loses 2 bases, and a stretch of 13 bases separates them. Counted from cysteine to phenylalanine, this CDR3 has 15 amino acids. Here the CDR3 DNA is all that survives: 45 bases in frame from base 1. Library generation was performed with the immunoSEQ multiplex PCR assay. A mixture of 60 forward primers for TCR Vbeta segments and 13 reverse primers for TCR Jbeta segments was used in the multiplex PCR. The CDR3 region of rearranged TCR beta genes was amplified from genomic DNA with a multiplex PCR assay. On the Illumina HiSeq System, the amplified TCR beta libraries were sequenced as 87-base-pair reads. As for the original processing: A later analysis counted approximately 76 million unique TCR beta chains across the 700 or so repertoires, and roughly 9.9 million of these chains were shared by at least two donors. Raw reads were error-corrected and collapsed into unique sequences by a nearest-neighbor algorithm in which closely related sequences were merged to remove PCR and sequencing errors. V, D and J gene segments were assigned by aligning CDR3 sequences to IMGT reference sequences. For a sequence to be retained, at least a six-nucleotide match to both a V gene segment and a J gene segment was required. A rearrangement was called productive if the CDR3 had no stop codons and remained in frame with V and J, and every other rearrangement was called non-productive. Following IMGT convention, CDR3 was defined as the stretch from the second conserved V-encoded cysteine to the conserved J-encoded phenylalanine. The earlier analysis of about 560 of the donors excluded any sequence lacking an unambiguous match to a single V gene segment. In an earlier analysis of approximately 560 of the donors, a V segment was called functional when productive rearrangements were above 56.7%, and segregating when the standard deviation between donors exceeded 5%. To diagnose cytomegalovirus status from the catalog of TCR beta chain sequences, a statistical classification framework was built. In a later analysis, V and J genes were assigned by comparing TCR nucleotide sequences against IMGT/GENE-DB human TR gene sequences. In a later analysis, CDR3 sequences and most-parsimonious VDJ recombination scenarios were assigned using the TCRdist pipeline. In a later analysis, each TCR beta chain was defined by its CDR3 amino acid sequence together with its V-gene family, and reads lacking a unique V-gene family were excluded. In a later analysis, several hundred highly shared, low-generation-probability nucleotide sequences were removed to address suspected cross-contamination and a sequencing artifact. A later analysis calculated a clonal expansion index for each public chain from normalized within-repertoire ranks of inferred template counts. In a later analysis, generation probabilities were computed with a VDJ recombination model fitted to out-of-frame rearrangements, and the resulting probabilities were checked against IGoR. Hypergeometric tests were used in a later analysis to score TCR-TCR, TCR-HLA and TCR-CMV co-occurrence, with a repertoire-size bias correction applied to the TCR pairs. In a later analysis, false discovery rates were estimated by permuting HLA or CMV assignments 20 times. In a later analysis, co-occurring TCRs were grouped using DBSCAN, and TCRdist sequence similarity was added for clustering within HLA-allele-positive subsets. Co-occurrence clustering excluded repertoires with fewer than 30,000 or more than 120,000 public chains, plus five with anomalous nucleotide sharing. Imported from immuneACCESS, the table was reduced by TCRdb to in-frame sequences with V and J called. These copies leave out some clones; in studies compared against another copy, an unresolved V gene accounts for under half, and the cause of the remainder is not known. V and J calls and clone size follow that table, whereas D and trimming were derived from the DNA. Present in this sample are some 190,000 clones, about 83% of which were seen just once. Approximately 1.8% of the sample goes to the ten largest clones.

The cohort consisted of 670 or so healthy bone marrow donors. At the time of sampling, every cohort member was nominally healthy, though immune exposures that went unrecorded were likely present. The donor tested CMV seropositive, placing the donor among the 250 to 350 seropositive members of the cohort. A peripheral blood sample was provided by each donor, and peripheral blood mononuclear cells were used for TCR beta sequencing. Genomic DNA was extracted from the blood cell samples with the Qiagen DNeasy Blood Extraction Kit. Concerning this clone: No antigen is known for it. It has no much larger one-base neighbor in the sample; base qualities were not kept.

The sequence links TRBV5-1 to TRBJ2-5, with the D gene not clear enough to name. The clonotype was recovered from a man aged 40-49 years in good health and CMV-seropositive. Sequenced input: PBMCs. This receptor carries the CDR3 CASSFAGSMQETQYF. The DNA is as follows: TGCGCCAGCAGCTTCGCCGGGTCGATGCAAGAGACCCAGTACTTC.